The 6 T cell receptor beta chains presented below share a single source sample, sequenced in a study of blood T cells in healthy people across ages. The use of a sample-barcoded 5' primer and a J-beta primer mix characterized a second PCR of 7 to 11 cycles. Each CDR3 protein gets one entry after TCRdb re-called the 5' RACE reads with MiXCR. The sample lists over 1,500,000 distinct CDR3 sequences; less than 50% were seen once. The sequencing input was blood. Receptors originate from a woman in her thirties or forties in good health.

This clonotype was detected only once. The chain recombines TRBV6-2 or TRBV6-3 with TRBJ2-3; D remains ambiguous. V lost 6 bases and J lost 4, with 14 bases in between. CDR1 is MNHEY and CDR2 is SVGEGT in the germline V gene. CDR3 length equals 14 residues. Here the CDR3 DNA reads TGTGCCAGCAGCGCATTCGTCCTCTCAGATACGCAGTATTTT. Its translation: CASSAFVLSDTQYF.

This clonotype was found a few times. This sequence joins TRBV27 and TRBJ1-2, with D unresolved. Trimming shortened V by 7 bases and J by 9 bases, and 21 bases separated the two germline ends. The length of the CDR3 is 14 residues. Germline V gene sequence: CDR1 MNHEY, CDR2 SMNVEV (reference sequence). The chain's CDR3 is CASTPSGRSRSYTF. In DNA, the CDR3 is TGTGCCAGCACTCCCTCCGGACGGTCCCGGAGCTACACCTTC.

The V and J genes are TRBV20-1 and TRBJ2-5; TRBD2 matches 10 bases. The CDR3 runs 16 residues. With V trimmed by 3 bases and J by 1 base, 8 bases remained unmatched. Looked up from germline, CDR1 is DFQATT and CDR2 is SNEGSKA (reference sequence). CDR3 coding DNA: TGCAGTGCTAGCCGTAGCGGGGGGCCTCCCCAAGAGACCCAGTACTTC. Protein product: CSASRSGGPPQETQYF.

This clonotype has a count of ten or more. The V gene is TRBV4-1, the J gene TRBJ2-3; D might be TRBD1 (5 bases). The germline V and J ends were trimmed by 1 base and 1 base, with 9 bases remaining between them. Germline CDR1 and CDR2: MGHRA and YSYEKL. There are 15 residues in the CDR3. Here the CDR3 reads CASSQGGVRTDTQYF. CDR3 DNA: TGCGCCAGCAGCCAAGGGGGCGTTCGCACAGATACGCAGTATTTT.

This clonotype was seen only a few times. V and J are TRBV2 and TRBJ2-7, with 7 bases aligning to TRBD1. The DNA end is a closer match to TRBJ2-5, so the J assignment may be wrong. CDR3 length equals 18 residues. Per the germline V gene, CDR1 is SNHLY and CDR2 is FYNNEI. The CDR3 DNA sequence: TGTGCCAGCAGTGAAGCAGGGTTTAACAGGGGACGGGGAGAGACCCAGTACTTC. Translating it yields CASSEAGFNRGRGETQYF.

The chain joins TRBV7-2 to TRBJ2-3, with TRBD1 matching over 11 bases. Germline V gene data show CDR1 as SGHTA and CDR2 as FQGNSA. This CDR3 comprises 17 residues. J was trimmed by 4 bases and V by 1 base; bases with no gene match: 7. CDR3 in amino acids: CASSLVGTGGGADTQYF. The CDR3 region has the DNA TGTGCCAGCAGCTTAGTGGGGACAGGGGGGGGCGCAGATACGCAGTATTTT.